The 5 T cell receptor beta chains in this list originate from one sample, sequenced in a study of OX40 agonist ivuxolimab in advanced cancers. The library was made by the immunoSEQ multiplex PCR assay. This is the immuneACCESS table as TCRdb keeps it, with only in-frame sequences that have V and J called. A part of the clones is gone; compared with another copy, unresolved V genes explain less than half, and the rest is unexplained. This sample holds 70,000 or so clones; around 84% were observed only once. The top ten clonotypes cover 4% of the sample. This specimen was CD4+ or CD8+ T cells sorted from blood, taken in a trial of the OX40 agonist ivuxolimab. The receptors originated from an adult with an advanced solid tumor such as melanoma, head and neck, liver or kidney cancer.

This chain connects TRBV7-9 to TRBJ1-3, with D perhaps TRBD1 (5 bases). The V gene's germline CDR1 is SEHNR and CDR2 FQNEAQ (reference sequence). The CDR3 spans 15 residues. The germline V and J ends were trimmed by 7 bases and 3 bases, with 16 bases remaining between them. This chain's CDR3 is CASTSSGGSGNTIYF. CDR3 nucleotide sequence: TGTGCCAGCACCTCAAGCGGGGGAAGTGGAAACACCATATATTTT.

CDR3 in DNA: TGTGCCAGCAGCCCAACAGGGAGCGCCCAAGAGACCCAGTACTTC. Its translation is CASSPTGSAQETQYF. The chain links TRBV7-3 to TRBJ2-5; D is possibly TRBD1 (6 bases). Trimming stripped 5 bases from V and 1 base from J, with 14 bases between. The CDR3 totals 15 residues. Germline V gene data show CDR1 as SGHTA and CDR2 as FQGTGA.

The chain links TRBV7-2 to TRBJ2-1, with D perhaps being TRBD1 or TRBD2 (5 bases each). This CDR3 is 16 amino acids long. Germline V gene data show CDR1 as SGHTA and CDR2 as FQGNSA. V was cut by 2 bases and J by 4 bases, with 15 bases left in between. The CDR3 DNA follows: TGTGCCAGCAGCTTAAGGAGAGGGGATATTTACAATGAGCAGTTCTTC. It encodes CASSLRRGDIYNEQFF.

V is TRBV5-4 and J is TRBJ1-1, with D unclear. In germline, CDR1 is SGHNT, CDR2 YYREEE (reference sequence). V gave up 4 bases and J gave up 6 bases, with 19 bases separating them. This CDR3 spans 15 amino acids. The CDR3 sequence is CASSRGSRAYAEAFF. In DNA, the CDR3 is TGTGCCAGCAGCAGAGGGTCTAGAGCGTACGCTGAAGCTTTCTTT.

J is TRBJ1-2 and V is TRBV5-5; D might be TRBD1 (6 bases). The germline V gene has CDR1 SGHKS and CDR2 YYEKEE (reference sequence). V lost 3 bases and J lost 0, with 12 bases in between. The CDR3 runs 15 residues. The DNA for the CDR3 is TGTGCCAGCAGCTCTACAGGGACGCCTAACTATGGCTACACCTTC. It yields the protein CASSSTGTPNYGYTF.